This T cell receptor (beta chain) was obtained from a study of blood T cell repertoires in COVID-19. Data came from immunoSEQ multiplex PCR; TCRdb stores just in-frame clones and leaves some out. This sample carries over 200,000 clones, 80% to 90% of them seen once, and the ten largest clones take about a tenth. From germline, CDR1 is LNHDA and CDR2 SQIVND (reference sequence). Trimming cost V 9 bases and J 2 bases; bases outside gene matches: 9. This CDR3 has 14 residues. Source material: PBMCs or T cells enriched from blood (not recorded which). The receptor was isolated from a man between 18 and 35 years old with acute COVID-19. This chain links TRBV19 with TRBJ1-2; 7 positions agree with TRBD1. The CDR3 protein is CASRITQGNYGYTF. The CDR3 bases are TGTGCCAGCCGCATAACACAGGGGAACTATGGCTACACCTTC.